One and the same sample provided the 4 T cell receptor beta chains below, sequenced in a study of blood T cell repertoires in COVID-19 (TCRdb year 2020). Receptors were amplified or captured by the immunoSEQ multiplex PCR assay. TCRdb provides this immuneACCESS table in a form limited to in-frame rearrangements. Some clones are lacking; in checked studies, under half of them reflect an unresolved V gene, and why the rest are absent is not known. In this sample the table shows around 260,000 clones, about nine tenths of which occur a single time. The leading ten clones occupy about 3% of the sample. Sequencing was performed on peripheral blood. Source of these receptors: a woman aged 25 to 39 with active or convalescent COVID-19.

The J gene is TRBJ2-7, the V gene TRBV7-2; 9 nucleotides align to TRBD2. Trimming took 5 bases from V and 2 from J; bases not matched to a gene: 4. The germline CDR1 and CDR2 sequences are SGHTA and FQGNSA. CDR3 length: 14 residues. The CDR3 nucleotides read TGTGCCAGCAGCCCCAGCGGGGGGCCCTACGAGCAGTACTTC. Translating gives CASSPSGGPYEQYF.

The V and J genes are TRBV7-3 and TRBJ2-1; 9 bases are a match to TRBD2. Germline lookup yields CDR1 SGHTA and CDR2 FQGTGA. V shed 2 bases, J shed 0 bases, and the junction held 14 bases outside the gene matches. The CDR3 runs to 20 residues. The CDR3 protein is CASSLLLLAGPISSYNEQFF. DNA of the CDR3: TGTGCCAGCAGCTTACTTCTGCTAGCGGGGCCTATAAGCTCCTACAATGAGCAGTTCTTC.

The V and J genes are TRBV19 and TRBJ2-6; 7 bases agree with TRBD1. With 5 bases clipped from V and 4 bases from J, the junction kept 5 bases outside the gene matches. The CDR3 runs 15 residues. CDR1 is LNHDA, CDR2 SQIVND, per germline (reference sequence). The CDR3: CASSPTGAGANVLTF. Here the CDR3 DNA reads TGTGCCAGTAGTCCTACAGGGGCCGGGGCCAACGTCCTGACTTTC.

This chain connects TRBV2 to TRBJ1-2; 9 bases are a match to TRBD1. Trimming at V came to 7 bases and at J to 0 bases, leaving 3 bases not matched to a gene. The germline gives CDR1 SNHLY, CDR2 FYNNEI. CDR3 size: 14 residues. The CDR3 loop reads CASNRDRANYGYTF. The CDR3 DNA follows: TGTGCCAGCAACCGGGACAGGGCTAACTATGGCTACACCTTC. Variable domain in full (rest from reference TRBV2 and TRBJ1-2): EPEVTQTPSHQVTQMGQEVILRCVPISNHLYFYWYRQILGQKVEFLVSFYNNEISEKSEIFDDQFSVERPDGSNFTLKIRSTKLEDSAMYFCASNRDRANYGYTFGSGTRLTVV.